Here is one T cell receptor beta chain with its context. There is no known antigen for this receptor. No clone much larger than this one lies a single base away; base qualities are absent. V is pruned by 6 bases and J by 7 bases, leaving 6 bases of the junction without a gene match. CDR1 and CDR2 were assigned from the germline V gene (reference sequence) as LNHDA and SQIVND. The CDR3 runs 15 residues from the cysteine to the phenylalanine. CDR3 DNA is the only sequence kept; it has 45 bases, read in frame from the first base. This sample is part of a study of long-term antiretroviral therapy in people with HIV (dated by TCRdb to 2022 to 2024). For the wider study: The earliest samples were collected roughly a decade before the 2015 WHO recommendation for immediate ART, at a time when ART was usually postponed until CD4 counts fell. Whether ART initiation and durable HIV suppression were associated with changes in peripheral blood TRB repertoire composition and diversity was tested in a retrospective serial study. From 30 adults with confirmed HIV infection, the cohort provided approximately 210 cryopreserved PBMC samples, gathered serially across a mean of approximately six years (range 1-12). Eleven of the 30 participants with HIV were female. No cross-contamination during QIAcube processing was shown when test extractions of a monoclonal T-cell line were performed alongside about 30 polyclonal samples.

What the research found in general, with its limitations: Inferences about post-ART repertoire changes were limited because no data were available on ART adherence, viral resistance or therapy changes. The repertoire was dominated across all time points by expanded TRB clones identified before ART initiation, although this dominance was seen to fluctuate and to decrease in many PLHIV after ART. Owing to limited PBMC availability, only the TCR beta chain was sequenced, without alpha chain pairing. Narrower CDR3 length ranges were observed in HIV repertoires than in controls, and an antigen-experienced repertoire with only a slight naive shift after ART was suggested by the network structure. Samples dated from the mid-2000s to the late 2010s, and the ART regimens used may be less effective than current ones. A significant increase in TRB diversity was found to be associated with ART initiation, although TRB diversity was observed to remain significantly below that of transplant donor controls even after long-term ART. Because pre-ART samples had limited cell numbers, profiling was done on unsorted PBMC rather than on sorted CD4+ and CD8+ T cells.

Inclusion was restricted to participants for whom at least one PBMC sample before ART initiation and at least two post-ART samples were available. Every participant with HIV received treatment in the United States of America. Before DNA extraction, cryopreserved samples of 1-10 million PBMC were thawed and washed. At the time of the earliest PBMC sample, participants with HIV were aged between 23 and 54 years. Each participant contributed PBMC samples from 1-4 timepoints before ART initiation and 2-8 timepoints after ART initiation, with a median of 7 samples. Serial HIV viral load, CD4+ T-cell count, ART history and demographic data were obtained for every participant. A Qiagen kit on a QIAcube was used to extract genomic DNA from unsorted PBMC, with samples processed in batches of 12. Sequencing of the TRB variable region was done with the immunoSEQ hsTCRB v3.0 assay at survey level resolution. The targeted TRB sequencing depth was about 40,000-55,000 T-cell genomes per sample. TRB libraries were pooled and sequenced on an Illumina MiSeq using a v3 150-cycle kit. The original pipeline was this. Repertoire analysis was performed in R inside a reproducible Nextflow workflow that covered QC, data transformation and analysis. LymphoSeq2, an R package for exploring AIRR-Seq data, was used to implement custom analyses. A few samples that produced fewer than 5000 total TRB sequences were removed, so 150 to 200 HIV repertoires were analyzed. Among the 170 to 200 retained HIV repertoires, 55 to 65 were collected before ART initiation and 129 after ART initiation. Repertoires were downsampled to 5000 TRB nucleotide sequences, and summary statistics were averaged over 100 downsampling iterations. The analysis kept only TRB sequences whose CDR3 regions were at least seven amino acids long. Diversity was assessed using a clonality score derived from Shannon entropy and using the Gini coefficient. In the repertoire networks, any two of the top 5000 CDR3 amino acid sequences were connected whenever the two sequences differed by an edit distance of one. GLIPH2 predicted antigen specificity groups and MHC restriction for TRB CDR3 amino acid sequences. Known CMV, EBV, HIV or tissue antigen associations were flagged by matching CDR3 amino acid sequences against VDJdb and McPAS-TCR. Pre-ART, post-ART and control groups were compared with Wilcoxon signed-rank tests and Holm-Bonferroni correction. The immuneACCESS repertoire file appears here via TCRdb, limited to in-frame rearrangements. These files lack a portion of the clones; in checked studies, under half of the deficit traces to unresolved V genes, and the cause of the others is not known. V, J and clone size derive from that table, while D and trimming were established from the DNA sequence. This sample is represented by about 24,000 clones; 95% of them were singletons. 2% to 2.5% of the sample is in the top ten clones.

Recombination linked TRBV19 to TRBJ2-2; TRBD2 lines up with 12 middle nucleotides. The origin of this receptor is a woman aged 45-65 years with HIV. The material was unsorted PBMCs, obtained around 4.7 years after starting antiretroviral therapy. The CDR3 sequence is CASSRLAGDSGELFF. The DNA sequence is as follows: TGTGCCAGTAGCAGACTAGCGGGAGACAGCGGGGAGCTGTTTTTT. The entire variable domain, with the stretches around the CDR3 drawn from the reference TRBV19 and TRBJ2-2 proteins, is DGGITQSPKYLFRKEGQNVTLSCEQNLNHDAMYWYRQDPGQGLRLIYYSQIVNDFQKGDIAEGYSVSREKKESFPLTVTSAQKNPTAFYLCASSRLAGDSGELFFGEGSRLTVL.